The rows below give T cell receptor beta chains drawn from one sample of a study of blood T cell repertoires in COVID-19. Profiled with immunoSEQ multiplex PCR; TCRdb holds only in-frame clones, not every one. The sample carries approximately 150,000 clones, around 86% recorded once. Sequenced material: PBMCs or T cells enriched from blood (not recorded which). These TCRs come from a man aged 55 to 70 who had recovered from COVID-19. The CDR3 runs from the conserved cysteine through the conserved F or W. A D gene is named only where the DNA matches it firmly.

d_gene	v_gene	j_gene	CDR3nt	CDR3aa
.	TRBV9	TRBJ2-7	TGTGCCAGCAGCCCATCTTCGGGTGGCTACGAGCAGTACTTC	CASSPSSGGYEQYF
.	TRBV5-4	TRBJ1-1	TGTGCCAGCAGCTTCCAGGGCGCGACTGAAGCTTTCTTT	CASSFQGATEAFF
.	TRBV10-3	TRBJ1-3	TGTGCCGCCAGGATTAGCTCTGGAAACACCATATATTTT	CAARISSGNTIYF
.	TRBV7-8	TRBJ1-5	TGTGCCAGCAGCTCAGTCCAGGGTCGAAGCAATCAGCCCCAGCATTTT	CASSSVQGRSNQPQHF
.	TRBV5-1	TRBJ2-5	TGCGCCAGCAGCTTGGCCCAGGAGGGGACCCAGTACTTC	CASSLAQEGTQYF
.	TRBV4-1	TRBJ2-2	TGCGCCAGCAGCCAGGAGGCGCTCGCCGGGGAGCTGTTTTTT	CASSQEALAGELFF
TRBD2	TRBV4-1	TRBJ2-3	TGCGCCAGCAGCCAATTTCCAGGACTAGCGGGAGGGTCTAAGCGAGATACGCAGTATTTT	CASSQFPGLAGGSKRDTQYF
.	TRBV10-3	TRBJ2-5	TGTGCCATCAGTGCAAGTCCGGGGACCCAGTACTTC	CAISASPGTQYF
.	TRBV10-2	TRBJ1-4	TGCGCCAGCAGTGAGTCAGGGCAGAGGGATGAAAAACTGTTTTTT	CASSESGQRDEKLFF
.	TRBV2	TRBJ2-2	TGTGCCAGCCGAGAAGGGGGGGGAAACACCGGGGAGCTGTTTTTT	CASREGGGNTGELFF
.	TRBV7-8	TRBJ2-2	TGTGCCAGCAGCCCACGACTAGAACGGCCCGGGGAGCTGTTTTTT	CASSPRLERPGELFF
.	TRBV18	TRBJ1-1	TGTGCCAGCTCACCCCCCGGGGGGGGAGACACTGAAGCTTTCTTT	CASSPPGGGDTEAFF
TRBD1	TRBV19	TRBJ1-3	TGTGCCAGTAGTATATATCGGACAGGGAGAGGAAACACCATATATTTT	CASSIYRTGRGNTIYF
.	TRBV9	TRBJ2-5	TGTGCCAGCAGCGTAGGGGCAGAAGAGACCCAGTACTTC	CASSVGAEETQYF
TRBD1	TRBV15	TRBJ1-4	TGTGCCACCAGCAGGGCACCCCGGACAGGGGAAAAACTGTTTTTT	CATSRAPRTGEKLFF
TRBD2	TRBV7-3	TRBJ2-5	TGTGCCAGCAGCGCCAGACTAGCCTCGGGGACCCAGTACTTC	CASSARLASGTQYF
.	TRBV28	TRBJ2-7	TGTGCCAGCAGTTTAACTAGTACCGGCTACGAGCAGTACTTC	CASSLTSTGYEQYF
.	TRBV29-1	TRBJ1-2	TGCAGCGCAGGCCTAGCGAGAGGCTACACCTTC	CSAGLARGYTF
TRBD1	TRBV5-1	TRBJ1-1	TGCGCCAGCAGCTTGGCGGGGGGACAGGAGATAGCTTTCTTT	CASSLAGGQEIAFF